Listed here are 18 T cell receptor beta chains from one sample, sequenced in a study of T cells in women clearing cervical HPV infection. Using immunoSEQ multiplex PCR, the repertoire was profiled, and TCRdb retains in-frame clones only, with some absent. The sample spans around 31,000 clones; the ten largest clones claim approximately 3%. The sequenced material came from blood buffy coat. The receptors here all came from a woman aged 18 to 75 with a cervical HPV16 infection that either progressed to CIN3+ or cleared (not recorded which).

Comment on this clone: Read sequence stops 3 residues before the CDR3 end, and the germline J gene provides the missing end. The sample holds other DNA sequences that translate to the same CDR3. The V and J genes are TRBV6-1 and TRBJ1-3; D ambiguous. Trimming stripped 0 bases from V and 3 bases from J, with 12 bases between. The CDR3 runs 16 residues. Germline CDR1 is MNHNS and CDR2 is SASEGT. This CDR3 reads CASSEALEGLGNTIYF. The part of the CDR3 DNA that was read is TGTGCCAGCAGTGAAGCGCTTGAAGGGCTTGGAAACACC.

About this clone: The sequenced fragment ends 3 residues before the CDR3 boundary, so the rest is inferred from the germline J gene. The V call is TRBV6-2 or TRBV6-3, the J call TRBJ2-4, with TRBD1 as a possible D gene (5 bases). The CDR3 is made up of 13 amino acids. Germline V gene data show CDR1 as MNHEY and CDR2 as SVGEGT. The sequenced part of the CDR3 DNA is TGTGCCAGCAGCCCGGGCAGGGCCTATGGT. Translated, it gives CASSPGRAYG. The CDR3 as a whole reads CASSPGRAYGQYF.

In the case of this clone: The read falls 3 residues short of the CDR3 end, and the missing part is taken from the germline J gene. V is TRBV5-5 and J is TRBJ1-6; no clear D gene. CDR3 length: 12 amino acids. Trimming took 2 bases from V and 12 from J, leaving 9 bases between them. CDR1 and CDR2 from the germline V gene are SGHKS and YYEKEE (reference sequence). Partial CDR3 DNA: TGTGCCAGCAGCTTAGAACAGCAACCC. It yields the protein CASSLEQQP. From start to end, the CDR3 is CASSLEQQPLHF.

On this clone: The missing CDR3 end, 3 residues past where the read stops, is filled in from the germline J gene. J is TRBJ1-2 and V is TRBV29-1; D is undetermined. This CDR3 has 13 amino acids. Germline V gives CDR1 SQVTM, CDR2 ANQGSEA. This chain's CDR3 is CGAGAAAQNIYTF. The CDR3 bases that were read are TGCGGCGCCGGTGCGGCGGCCCAAAACATC.

A word on this clone: The observed sequence ends 3 residues before the CDR3 terminus, with the missing tail filled in from the germline J gene. The V call is TRBV7-6, the J call TRBJ2-1; 7 bases match TRBD2. The CDR3 extends over 15 amino acids. The trim removed 5 bases at V and 2 bases at J, leaving 6 bases unmatched. Germline CDR1 is SGHVS and CDR2 is FNYEAQ. Partial CDR3 DNA: TGTGCCAGCAGCCGGTCTGGGGGGGCCTACAATGAG. Translation gives CASSRSGGAYNE. The entire CDR3 sequence reads CASSRSGGAYNEQFF.

About this clone: Sequencing ends 3 residues short of the CDR3 end; the germline J gene provides the rest. The chain links TRBV5-6 to TRBJ1-2; TRBD1 matches at 8 bases. The junction had 5 bases not matched to a gene; V was cut back by 4 bases and J by 6 bases. CDR3 length: 13 residues. CDR1 and CDR2 from the germline V gene are SGHDT and YYEEEE. CDR3 sequence reads: CASSKDRVHGYTF. CDR3 DNA (partial): TGTGCCAGCAGCAAGGACAGGGTTCATGGC.

Concerning this clone: The CDR3 end falls 3 residues outside the read, so it is completed with the germline J gene. The chain is built from TRBV7-9 and TRBJ1-1, with D tentatively TRBD1 (6 bases). Germline CDR1 and CDR2: SEHNR and FQNEAQ (reference sequence). The CDR3 has 14 residues. CDR3 protein: CASSLLEVGTEAFF. CDR3 DNA (partial): TGTGCCAGCAGCTTGTTAGAGGTGGGGACAGAA.

As regards this clone: The CDR3 goes on 3 residues after the read ends, and that part is filled in from the germline J gene. The rearrangement joins TRBV7-9 to TRBJ2-7; 7 nucleotides align to TRBD1. The CDR3 length is 14 residues. Germline assignment: CDR1 SEHNR and CDR2 FQNEAQ (reference sequence). Trimming removed 1 base from V and 2 bases from J; junction bases left unmatched: 2. The CDR3 bases that were read are TGTGCCAGCAGCTTAGTCCAGGGGGCCTACGAG. Residues: CASSLVQGAYE. The CDR3 in its entirety is CASSLVQGAYEQYF. The complete variable domain, with remaining parts taken from reference TRBV7-9 and TRBJ2-7, reads DTGVSQNPRHKITKRGQNVTFRCDPISEHNRLYWYRQTLGQGPEFLTYFQNEAQLEKSRLLSDRFSAERPKGSFSTLEIQRTEQGDSAMYLCASSLVQGAYEQYFGPGTRLTVT.

Remarks on this clone: From the germline J gene comes the end of the CDR3, since the read stops 3 residues before it. The chain couples TRBV18 to TRBJ1-1, with D tentatively TRBD1 (6 bases). The CDR3 covers 13 residues. Germline CDR1 KGHSH, CDR2 LQKENI. Between the trimmed V and J ends, which lost 4 bases and 1 base, there was a span of 7 bases. The CDR3 is CASSLGQNTEAFF. Partial CDR3 DNA: TGTGCCAGCTCACTGGGACAGAACACTGAA.

For this clone: Sequencing ends 3 residues short of the CDR3 end; the germline J gene provides the rest. J is TRBJ2-3 and V is TRBV7-2, with D possibly TRBD2 on 6 matching bases. V gave up 3 bases and J gave up 2 bases, with 9 bases separating them. CDR1 and CDR2 from the germline V gene are SGHTA and FQGNSA. This CDR3 is built from 14 residues. The chain's CDR3 is CASSFGGATDTQYF. The CDR3 bases that were read are TGTGCCAGCAGCTTCGGGGGTGCCACAGATACG.

Concerning this clone itself: Coverage ceases 3 residues before the CDR3 finishes, and the germline J gene fills in the end. The V call is TRBV6-1, the J call TRBJ2-4; TRBD1 aligns across 8 bases. Germline V lookup: CDR1 MNHNS, CDR2 SASEGT. The CDR3 is 14 residues long. The CDR3 DNA, read in part, is TGTGCCAGCAGTGACCCGGGACAGGTCTATGGT. Its protein is CASSDPGQVYG. The full CDR3 sequence reads CASSDPGQVYGQYF.

The CDR3 spells CASSLVKRQLFYGYTF. CDR3 DNA, as far as it was read: TGTGCCAGCAGCTTAGTTAAGAGACAGCTATTCTATGGC. This chain joins TRBV7-8 and TRBJ1-2, with TRBD1 as a possible D gene (5 bases). The sequenced fragment ends 3 residues before the CDR3 boundary, so the rest is inferred from the germline J gene. Between the trimmed V and J ends, which lost 1 base and 4 bases, there was a span of 16 bases. The CDR3 runs to 16 residues. CDR1 and CDR2 from the germline V gene are SGHVS and FQNEAQ.

As regards this clone: The read ends 3 residues early relative to the CDR3; the germline J gene fills the gap. The V call is TRBV29-1, the J call TRBJ1-4, with a tentative D call TRBD1 (5 bases). Trimming took off 4 bases at V and 3 bases at J, with 9 bases between the two ends. Germline assignment: CDR1 SQVTM and CDR2 ANQGSEA. This CDR3 region has 13 residues. CDR3 DNA, as far as it was read: TGCAGCGTTGGCGGCAGGGCTAATGAAAAA. This gives the protein CSVGGRANEK. The complete CDR3 sequence is CSVGGRANEKLFF. Looking up the rest from reference TRBV29-1 and TRBJ1-4 gives the full variable domain: SAVISQKPSRDICQRGTSLTIQCQVDSQVTMMFWYRQQPGQSLTLIATANQGSEATYESGFVIDKFPISRPNLTFSTLTVSNMSPEDSSIYLCSVGGRANEKLFFGSGTQLSVL.

Of note for this clone: The read halts 3 residues ahead of the CDR3 end, with the missing end drawn from the germline J gene. The sample carries other DNA sequences with the same CDR3. This chain links TRBV19 with TRBJ1-3; TRBD1 is a possible D gene (5 bases). The CDR3 consists of 15 residues. V was trimmed by 3 bases and J by 1 base, leaving 10 bases between them. Germline values: CDR1 LNHDA, CDR2 SQIVND (reference sequence). CDR3 sequence reads: CASSIYRISGNTIYF. The DNA read from the CDR3 is TGTGCCAGTAGTATCTACAGGATTTCTGGAAACACC.

Worth noting for this clone: The CDR3 extends 3 residues past the end of the read, so its final part is completed from the germline J gene. J is TRBJ1-1 and V is TRBV18; 7 bases are shared with TRBD1. The trim removed 4 bases at V and 6 bases at J, leaving 11 bases unmatched. Germline V CDR1 and CDR2: KGHSH, LQKENI. This CDR3 is built from 15 residues. Incomplete CDR3 DNA: TGTGCCAGCTCACGTACAACAGGGGTTATTGCTGAA. Amino acid sequence: CASSRTTGVIAE. The complete CDR3 sequence is CASSRTTGVIAEAFF.

As regards this clone: Read coverage stops 3 residues before the CDR3 terminus; the germline J gene supplies the remainder. This chain uses TRBV7-3 with TRBJ2-3; D perhaps matches TRBD2 (5 bases). V lost 7 bases, J lost 2 bases, and 13 bases lay in between. The CDR3 is made up of 14 amino acids. Germline V gives CDR1 SGHTA, CDR2 FQGTGA. CDR3: CASNYGLYTDTQYF. The CDR3 DNA, read in part, is TGTGCCAGCAACTATGGACTTTACACAGATACG.

On this clone itself: Mismatch with germline at one junction end may stem from a read error. The sequenced fragment ends 3 residues before the CDR3 boundary, so the rest is inferred from the germline J gene. Distinct nucleotide sequences in the sample also encode this CDR3. The chain recombines TRBV5-1 with TRBJ1-3, with 8 bases that match TRBD1. Germline values: CDR1 SGHRS, CDR2 YFSETQ. CDR3 size: 16 residues. The CDR3 spells CASRGQGRGSGNTIYF. The part of the CDR3 DNA that was read is TGCGCCAGCCGAGGACAGGGCAGAGGCTCTGGAAACACT. Based on the CDR3 plus reference TRBV5-1 and TRBJ1-3, the full variable domain is KAGVTQTPRYLIKTRGQQVTLSCSPISGHRSVSWYQQTPGQGLQFLFEYFSETQRNKGNFPGRFSGRQFSNSRSEMNVSTLELGDSALYLCASRGQGRGSGNTIYFGEGSWLTVV.

About this clone itself: The CDR3 end is not reached by the read, which stops 3 residues before it; the germline J gene fills it in. V gene TRBV7-3 combines with J gene TRBJ2-1, with 10 bases fitting TRBD2. The CDR3 spans 15 residues. Unmatched junction bases numbered 4, after V lost 3 bases and J lost 5 bases. The V gene's germline CDR1 is SGHTA and CDR2 FQGTGA. CDR3 sequence reads: CASSFLAGADNEQFF. The part of the CDR3 DNA that was read is TGTGCCAGCAGCTTCCTAGCGGGGGCCGACAATGAG. The full variable domain, completed using reference TRBV7-3 and TRBJ2-1, is GAGVSQTPSNKVTEKGKYVELRCDPISGHTALYWYRQSLGQGPEFLIYFQGTGAADDSGLPNDRFFAVRPEGSVSTLKIQRTERGDSAVYLCASSFLAGADNEQFFGPGTRLTVL.